This TCR beta chain was identified in a study of memory CD4+ T cells and cytomegalovirus serostatus. Study-wide background: Donors were healthy Belgian adults, several CMV seropositive and 24 seronegative.

Trimming pared 6 bases from V and 9 bases from J, leaving 15 bases between. CDR1 is SGHNT, CDR2 YENEEA, per germline. The CDR3 has 13 residues. Details on this clone: Its antigen is still unknown.

Clones were read by immunoSEQ multiplex PCR, and TCRdb kept only the in-frame ones, dropping some. The table includes under 70,000 clones, around 80% detected once. The sort gate was single viable CD3+CD4+CD8-CD45RO+ cells for memory CD4+ T cells. Serum IgG to CMV pp150, pp28, p38 and p52 defined serostatus. Study-level results: CMV serostatus prediction reached median AUC approximately 0.95, or 0.91 with US-trained model. Of 150 to 200 reported CMV TCRbeta sequences, roughly 70 were found in memory CD4+ repertoires.

The receptor's source is an adult in good health and CMV-seronegative. Sequenced material: memory CD4+ T cells from blood. The chain couples TRBV11-3 to TRBJ2-1; D is perhaps TRBD1 (6 bases). CDR3 sequence (DNA): TGTGCCAGCAGGAATGTGGGGACAAGTGAGCAGTTCTTC. It specifies CASRNVGTSEQFF.